A selection of T cell receptor beta chains follows, all from one sample in a study of T cells in Graves' hyperthyroidism and ophthalmopathy. TCRdb ran MiXCR on the multiplex PCR reads and lists one entry per CDR3 protein. The repertoire holds about 640,000 distinct CDR3 sequences, 45% seen once, with about 7.2% in the top ten. The sample comprised peripheral blood or thyroid tissue (not recorded which). These receptors came from an adult man with Graves' disease, either hyperthyroidism or ophthalmopathy (not recorded which). Each CDR3 is given with its conserved first and last residue. A D gene is named only where the DNA matches it firmly. Rows may omit the clone size; those that give it use once, few, many or a size class.

v_gene	j_gene	abundance	d_gene	CDR3aa	CDR3nt
TRBV15	TRBJ1-5	NA	NA	CATRARGRDQPQHF	TGTGCCACCAGGGCCAGGGGCAGGGATCAGCCCCAGCATTTT
TRBV19	TRBJ1-1	many	NA	CASSWGSTEAFF	TGTGCCAGTAGTTGGGGGAGCACTGAAGCTTTCTTT
TRBV14	TRBJ2-5	few	NA	CASSQGTRYQETQYF	TGTGCCAGCAGCCAAGGGACCAGGTACCAAGAGACCCAGTACTTC
TRBV19	TRBJ2-5	NA	TRBD1	CASSRGDRGRGETQYF	TGTGCCAGTAGTCGCGGGGACAGGGGGCGCGGGGAGACCCAGTACTTC
TRBV12-3/TRBV12-4	TRBJ2-7	NA	NA	CASNDGTTSYEQYF	TGTGCCAGCAACGATGGGACCACCTCCTACGAGCAGTACTTC
TRBV11-2	TRBJ1-1	many	NA	CASSLDSSSYTEAFF	TGTGCCAGCAGCTTAGATTCTAGCAGTTACACTGAAGCTTTCTTT
TRBV7-9	TRBJ1-1	many	NA	CASSSIMNTEAFF	TGTGCCAGCAGCTCGATCATGAACACTGAAGCTTTCTTT
TRBV7-9	TRBJ2-5	NA	TRBD1	CASSMGTGEETQYF	TGTGCCAGCTCCATGGGGACAGGGGAAGAGACCCAGTACTTC
TRBV20-1	TRBJ1-1	NA	TRBD1	CSASFPGGVEAFF	TGCAGTGCTAGTTTTCCAGGGGGCGTTGAAGCTTTCTTT
TRBV6-1	TRBJ1-4	NA	NA	CASSEERGREKLFF	TGTGCCAGCAGTGAAGAACGGGGACGCGAAAAACTGTTTTTT
TRBV29-1	TRBJ2-7	many	NA	CSVVLVSVGSYEQYF	TGCAGCGTTGTCCTTGTTTCGGTGGGTTCCTACGAGCAGTACTTC
TRBV12-3/TRBV12-4	TRBJ1-2	few	NA	CASSLETFDGYTF	TGTGCCAGCAGTTTAGAGACGTTCGATGGCTACACCTTC
TRBV20-1	TRBJ1-6	many	NA	CSARDPKGISSPLHF	TGCAGTGCTAGAGATCCTAAGGGAATTAGTTCACCCCTCCACTTT
TRBV12-3/TRBV12-4	TRBJ1-4	many	NA	CATTQGRDEKLFF	TGTGCCACAACACAGGGTCGGGATGAAAAACTGTTTTTT
TRBV12-3/TRBV12-4	TRBJ1-1	many	NA	CASSLRREAFF	TGTGCCAGCAGCTTACGCAGAGAAGCTTTCTTT
TRBV7-2	TRBJ1-1	NA	NA	CASSLAELVAFF	TGTGCCAGCAGCTTGGCTGAGTTGGTTGCTTTCTTT
TRBV7-9	TRBJ2-7	few	TRBD2	CASSRGTSSYEQYF	TGTGCCAGCAGCCGTGGGACTAGCAGCTACGAGCAGTACTTC
TRBV19	TRBJ1-6	few	TRBD1	CASSIRTGGVRYNSPLHF	TGTGCCAGTAGTATACGTACAGGGGGCGTACGCTATAATTCACCCCTCCACTTT
TRBV20-1	TRBJ1-5	NA	NA	CSARKEGSNQPQHF	TGCAGTGCTAGGAAGGAGGGTAGCAATCAGCCCCAGCATTTT
TRBV25-1	TRBJ1-6	NA	NA	CARPPGRDNSPLHF	TGTGCCAGGCCCCCGGGACGAGATAATTCACCCCTCCACTTT
TRBV7-6	TRBJ1-5	NA	TRBD1	CASSSRDRVQPQHF	TGTGCCAGCAGCAGCCGGGACAGGGTACAGCCCCAGCATTTT
TRBV20-1	TRBJ2-2	NA	NA	CSARDGSRAVGELFF	TGCAGTGCTAGAGATGGTAGCAGGGCTGTCGGGGAGCTGTTTTTT
TRBV5-1	TRBJ1-2	few	NA	CASSLVPEATYGYTF	TGCGCCAGCAGCTTGGTCCCCGAGGCTACCTATGGCTACACCTTC
TRBV5-1	TRBJ1-1	few	NA	CASNGPNTEAFF	TGCGCCAGCAATGGACCGAACACTGAAGCTTTCTTT
TRBV9	TRBJ1-4	many	NA	CASSRAQDEKLFF	TGTGCCAGCAGTCGAGCTCAGGATGAAAAACTGTTTTTT
TRBV12-3/TRBV12-4	TRBJ1-4	NA	NA	CASSGKGTNEKLFF	TGTGCCAGCTCGGGGAAGGGAACTAATGAAAAACTGTTTTTT
TRBV5-5	TRBJ2-7	few	NA	CASSYSNTRSYEQYF	TGTGCCAGCAGTTACTCGAACACACGATCCTACGAGCAGTACTTC
TRBV12-3/TRBV12-4	TRBJ1-2	NA	TRBD1	CASSLGQGPPSYGYTF	TGTGCCAGCAGTTTGGGACAGGGGCCCCCTTCATATGGCTACACCTTC
TRBV12-3/TRBV12-4	TRBJ1-1	few	NA	CASSLKRLEGNEAFF	TGTGCCAGCAGTTTGAAGCGGTTAGAGGGAAATGAAGCTTTCTTT
TRBV7-8	TRBJ2-2	few	TRBD2	CASSSGRVANTGELFF	TGTGCCAGCAGTAGCGGGAGGGTCGCGAACACCGGGGAGCTGTTTTTT
TRBV29-1	TRBJ1-4	many	NA	CSVARSVQGNEKLFF	TGCAGCGTCGCACGCTCAGTCCAGGGGAATGAAAAACTGTTTTTT
TRBV24-1	TRBJ1-2	many	NA	CATSDSGTPYGYTF	TGTGCCACCAGTGATTCCGGGACACCCTATGGCTACACCTTC
TRBV7-8	TRBJ2-2	NA	NA	CASSLTPATGELFF	TGTGCCAGCAGCCTGACCCCCGCAACCGGGGAGCTGTTTTTT
TRBV25-1	TRBJ2-7	NA	NA	CASSTVPGEQYF	TGTGCCAGCAGCACCGTACCGGGCGAGCAGTACTTC
TRBV20-1	TRBJ1-1	many	NA	CSASFIEAFF	TGCAGTGCTAGCTTCATTGAAGCTTTCTTT
TRBV7-8	TRBJ1-4	many	NA	CASSLRLVNEKLFF	TGTGCCAGCAGCTTACGTTTAGTTAATGAAAAACTGTTTTTT
TRBV30	TRBJ1-1	few	NA	CALTDSLNTEAFF	TGTGCCTTAACGGACTCGTTAAACACTGAAGCTTTCTTT
TRBV29-1	TRBJ1-2	many	NA	CSVATANYGYTF	TGCAGCGTTGCCACAGCTAACTATGGCTACACCTTC
TRBV12-3/TRBV12-4	TRBJ1-1	NA	NA	CASSLEQGQKAFF	TGTGCCAGCAGTTTAGAACAGGGCCAAAAAGCTTTCTTT
TRBV10-3	TRBJ1-1	NA	NA	CASSYSSGFEAFF	TGTGCCAGCAGTTACTCGTCGGGGTTTGAAGCTTTCTTT
TRBV6-5	TRBJ2-5	NA	TRBD1	CASSSETTGMRETQYF	TGTGCCAGCAGTTCCGAAACGACAGGGATGAGGGAGACCCAGTACTTC
TRBV2	TRBJ1-4	NA	NA	CASGQAELNEKLFF	TGTGCCAGCGGCCAGGCAGAACTGAATGAAAAACTGTTTTTT
TRBV12-3/TRBV12-4	TRBJ1-5	NA	NA	CASSPRKGGQPQHF	TGTGCCAGCTCACCACGGAAGGGCGGACAGCCCCAGCATTTT
TRBV2	TRBJ2-5	NA	NA	CASREDETQYF	TGTGCCAGCAGGGAGGACGAGACCCAGTACTTC
TRBV7-9	TRBJ1-3	NA	NA	CASSIVSGGNTIYF	TGTGCCAGCAGTATAGTATCGGGTGGAAACACCATATATTTT
TRBV28	TRBJ1-5	NA	TRBD1	CASSSYGQGSNQPQHF	TGTGCCAGCAGTTCATACGGACAGGGTAGCAATCAGCCCCAGCATTTT
TRBV7-2	TRBJ2-7	once	NA	CASSRGIRDTMHEQYF	TGTGCCAGCAGCAGGGGTATTAGGGACACCATGCACGAGCAGTACTTC
TRBV25-1	TRBJ1-1	NA	TRBD1	CASSSGTGAARNTEAFF	TGTGCCAGCAGTTCTGGGACAGGGGCGGCAAGGAACACTGAAGCTTTCTTT
TRBV2	TRBJ2-2	many	NA	CASSEPAGNTGELFF	TGTGCCAGCAGTGAGCCAGCGGGGAACACCGGGGAGCTGTTTTTT
TRBV11-2	TRBJ1-5	once	NA	CASSQWADQPQHF	TGTGCCAGCAGCCAATGGGCAGACCAGCCCCAGCATTTT
TRBV10-2	TRBJ2-7	many	TRBD2	CASSEIKTSGRYEQYF	TGCGCCAGCAGTGAGATTAAAACTAGCGGGAGATACGAGCAGTACTTC
TRBV2	TRBJ1-5	NA	NA	CASLWGLQNQPQHF	TGTGCCAGCTTGTGGGGACTCCAAAATCAGCCCCAGCATTTT
TRBV27	TRBJ1-4	NA	TRBD1	CASSLSPGTGNEKLFF	TGTGCCAGCAGTTTATCCCCCGGGACAGGGAATGAAAAACTGTTTTTT
TRBV11-2	TRBJ2-7	NA	NA	CASSFRAGRAYEQYF	TGTGCCAGCAGCTTTCGGGCGGGACGGGCCTACGAGCAGTACTTC
TRBV5-1	TRBJ2-7	NA	NA	CASSLGPAGTYEQYF	TGTGCCAGCAGCTTGGGGCCGGCGGGGACCTACGAGCAGTACTTC